The 23 T cell receptor beta chains given below trace back to one sample, sequenced in a study of CD8+ T cells in alopecia areata. Treatment specified: oral pan-JAK inhibitor, 5-10 mg twice daily. Investigators isolated RNA and reverse transcribed it into cDNA to act as the sequencing template. The table came from immunoSEQ multiplex PCR; TCRdb's copy has only in-frame clones and leaves some out. The sample carries about 150,000 clones, about 56% recorded once. This specimen consisted of CD8+ T cells sorted from blood, obtained at week 4, from a patient treated with tofacitinib. These TCRs come from a human donor with alopecia areata.

This chain's CDR3 is CATSRDSWESEKLFF. The CDR3 DNA is TGTGCCACCAGCAGAGATTCCTGGGAGAGCGAAAAACTGTTTTTT. The gene calls are TRBV15 and TRBJ1-4, with unresolved D. CDR1 is LNHNV, CDR2 YYDKDF, per germline (reference sequence). V was clipped by 0 bases and J by 8 bases, with 13 bases between them. There are 15 residues in the CDR3.

This chain uses TRBV6-6 with TRBJ1-1; 11 bases agree with TRBD1. The germline gives CDR1 MNHNY, CDR2 SVGAGI (reference sequence). With 6 bases clipped from V and 2 bases from J, the junction kept 8 bases outside the gene matches. The CDR3 consists of 16 residues. CDR3 loop: CASRYRDRGINTEAFF. DNA for the CDR3: TGTGCCAGCAGGTACCGGGACAGGGGGATCAACACTGAAGCTTTCTTT.

This clone was detected only a few times. The rearrangement links TRBV9 to TRBJ2-1; D gene ambiguous. This CDR3 contains 10 residues. The V end lost 4 bases, the J end lost 6 bases, and 2 bases lay between the germline ends. From germline, CDR1 is SGDLS and CDR2 YYNGEE. The CDR3, as DNA: TGTGCCAGCAGCCCCAATGAGCAGTTCTTC. This gives the protein CASSPNEQFF. The whole variable domain, filled in from reference TRBV9 and TRBJ2-1, reads DSGVTQTPKHLITATGQRVTLRCSPRSGDLSVYWYQQSLDQGLQFLIQYYNGEERAKGNILERFSAQQFPDLHSELNLSSLELGDSALYFCASSPNEQFFGPGTRLTVL.

This clone was recorded only once. The rearrangement joins TRBV5-1 to TRBJ1-1, with 8 bases aligning to TRBD1. Trimming at V came to 6 bases and at J to 2 bases, leaving 9 bases not matched to a gene. Per the germline V gene, CDR1 is SGHRS and CDR2 is YFSETQ. The CDR3 runs 15 residues. The CDR3 DNA is TGCGCCAGCACCATGAGGTCAGGGGGCAACACTGAAGCTTTCTTT. This encodes CASTMRSGGNTEAFF.

This chain connects TRBV13 to TRBJ1-1; D is undetermined. Germline V gene sequence: CDR1 PRHDT, CDR2 FYEKMQ (reference sequence). CDR3 length equals 13 residues. Trimming took 4 bases from V and 1 from J, leaving 7 bases between them. CDR3 nucleotides: TGTGCCAGCAGCTCCGGTTGGAACACTGAAGCTTTCTTT. Residues: CASSSGWNTEAFF.

This clone has a handful of counts. The chain is built from TRBV5-1 and TRBJ2-3; maybe TRBD1 (6 bases). The ends were cut back, 7 bases at V and 8 bases at J, with 17 bases in the middle. Germline V gene sequence: CDR1 SGHRS, CDR2 YFSETQ. The CDR3 extends over 13 amino acids. In nucleotides, the CDR3 is TGCGCCAGCCGGTACAGGGCTAGGGGTACGCAGTATTTT. Encoded protein: CASRYRARGTQYF.

The chain uses TRBV11-2 and TRBJ2-1; D gene uncertain. This CDR3 is 12 amino acids long. Deletions cut 2 bases from V and 9 bases from J, with 8 bases between. Germline V gene data show CDR1 as SGHAT and CDR2 as FQNNGV. The CDR3 nucleotides read TGTGCCAGCAGCTTAAGTTTCGCTGAGCAGTTCTTC. Translated, it gives CASSLSFAEQFF.

This chain connects TRBV5-1 to TRBJ2-7, with D perhaps TRBD1 (5 bases). Germline CDR1 is SGHRS and CDR2 is YFSETQ. V lost 0 bases to trimming and J lost 2 bases, with 9 bases between them. The CDR3 sequence is 14 residues long. DNA for the CDR3: TGCGCCAGCAGCTTGGGACAGATCACCTACGAGCAGTACTTC. Its translation: CASSLGQITYEQYF.

V is TRBV14 and J is TRBJ2-5; D possibly uses TRBD1 or TRBD2 (5 bases each). CDR3 length equals 18 residues. V was cut by 0 bases and J by 5 bases, with 22 bases left in between. Germline V lookup: CDR1 SGHDN, CDR2 FVKESK. The DNA of the CDR3 is TGTGCCAGCAGCCAAGATGAGGTCGGCTGGGGGATTGGGGAGACCCAGTACTTC. Its protein product is CASSQDEVGWGIGETQYF.

This clone showed up just a few times. The rearrangement uses TRBV7-9 and TRBJ2-2, with 8 positions matching TRBD1. This CDR3 region has 16 residues. CDR1 SEHNR and CDR2 FQNEAQ come from the germline V gene (reference sequence). V shed 4 bases, J shed 5 bases, and the junction held 9 bases outside the gene matches. The CDR3 DNA sequence: TGTGCCAGCAGCTACGAAATAGGGACAGGAACCGGGGAGCTGTTTTTT. This encodes CASSYEIGTGTGELFF. Full variable domain (rest looked up from reference TRBV7-9 and TRBJ2-2): DTGVSQNPRHKITKRGQNVTFRCDPISEHNRLYWYRQTLGQGPEFLTYFQNEAQLEKSRLLSDRFSAERPKGSFSTLEIQRTEQGDSAMYLCASSYEIGTGTGELFFGEGSRLTVL.

The rearrangement joins TRBV29-1 to TRBJ2-1, with D possibly TRBD2 on 6 matching bases. V was clipped by 5 bases and J by 0 bases, with 14 bases between them. Germline CDR1 reads SQVTM; CDR2 reads ANQGSEA. This CDR3 is built from 15 residues. CDR3 sequence reads: CSVPRGGRSYNEQFF. For the CDR3, the DNA is TGCAGCGTTCCCCGCGGAGGGCGCTCCTACAATGAGCAGTTCTTC.

The chain is built from TRBV7-3 and TRBJ2-1; D remains unclear. V was shortened by 5 bases and J by 5 bases, with 7 bases between the two germline ends. The CDR3 spans 12 residues. CDR1 and CDR2 from the germline V gene are SGHTA and FQGTGA. The CDR3 DNA is TGTGCCAGCAGCCCAAATAACAATGAGCAGTTCTTC. Translation gives CASSPNNNEQFF. Based on the CDR3 plus reference TRBV7-3 and TRBJ2-1, the full variable domain is GAGVSQTPSNKVTEKGKYVELRCDPISGHTALYWYRQSLGQGPEFLIYFQGTGAADDSGLPNDRFFAVRPEGSVSTLKIQRTERGDSAVYLCASSPNNNEQFFGPGTRLTVL.

The gene calls are TRBV30 and TRBJ2-7; D is ambiguous. CDR1 is GTSNPN and CDR2 is SVGIG in the germline V gene (reference sequence). Trimming shortened V by 2 bases and J by 2 bases, and 13 bases separated the two germline ends. The CDR3 loop spans 14 amino acids. CDR3 coding DNA: TGTGCCTGGAGTACCGCAGGAAGAGCCTACGAGCAGTACTTC. Translating gives CAWSTAGRAYEQYF.

V and J are TRBV11-2 and TRBJ2-5; 9 nucleotides line up with TRBD1. The CDR3 length is 15 residues. Trimming removed 5 bases from V and 7 bases from J; junction bases left unmatched: 11. Germline V lookup: CDR1 SGHAT, CDR2 FQNNGV. The CDR3 bases are TGTGCCAGCAGCCAACCGGACAGGGGCGGGGGGACCCAGTACTTC. Its translation: CASSQPDRGGGTQYF.

V gene TRBV27 combines with J gene TRBJ1-2; TRBD1 aligns across 9 bases. J lost 2 bases, V lost 6 bases, and 7 bases had no gene match. Per germline, CDR1 MNHEY and CDR2 SMNVEV (reference sequence). The CDR3 loop spans 15 amino acids. The CDR3 DNA reads as TGTGCCAGCAGCCCAACAGGGGGCCTCAACTATGGCTACACCTTC. Translating it yields CASSPTGGLNYGYTF.

V gene TRBV29-1 combines with J gene TRBJ2-2; 10 bases map to TRBD2. The CDR3 runs to 12 residues. After removal of 5 bases from V and 7 bases from J, the junction contained 1 base not matched to a gene. Germline V gives CDR1 SQVTM, CDR2 ANQGSEA. The CDR3 sequence: CSVTSGVGELFF. DNA for the CDR3: TGCAGCGTTACTAGCGGGGTCGGGGAGCTGTTTTTT.

This clone came up once. V usage is TRBV11-2 and J usage is TRBJ2-5, with a possible D match to TRBD2 (5 bases). Germline CDR1 is SGHAT and CDR2 is FQNNGV. V was clipped by 1 base and J by 4 bases, with 16 bases between them. The CDR3 is 16 residues long. CDR3 in amino acids: CASSLVGDLEGETQYF. DNA for the CDR3: TGTGCCAGCAGCTTAGTGGGAGATCTGGAAGGAGAGACCCAGTACTTC.

The V and J genes are TRBV2 and TRBJ1-6, with D hard to call. There are 16 residues in the CDR3. V gave up 2 bases and J gave up 0 bases, with 8 bases separating them. The V gene's germline CDR1 is SNHLY and CDR2 FYNNEI. DNA for the CDR3: TGTGCCAGCAGTGAACAGCCGAGCTCCTATAATTCACCCCTCCACTTT. Its protein product is CASSEQPSSYNSPLHF.

The V call is TRBV7-8, the J call TRBJ2-5; 15 bases are shared with TRBD2. V was pared by 5 bases and J by 5 bases, with 6 bases of the junction left unmatched. The CDR3 runs to 16 residues. Germline-derived CDR1 and CDR2 are SGHVS and FQNEAQ. CDR3 region: CASSTGLAGGRETQYF. Here the CDR3 DNA reads TGTGCCAGCAGCACCGGACTAGCGGGGGGGAGGGAGACCCAGTACTTC.

The CDR3 DNA reads as TGTGCCAGCTTCCCTAGCGGGGGCACAGATACGCAGTATTTT. This translates into CASFPSGGTDTQYF. This sequence joins TRBV14 and TRBJ2-3; 9 bases line up with TRBD2. Germline CDR1 SGHDN, CDR2 FVKESK. This CDR3 has 14 residues. J gave up 1 base and V 8 bases, and 4 bases lay outside the gene matches. The whole variable domain, filled in from reference TRBV14 and TRBJ2-3, reads EAGVTQFPSHSVIEKGQTVTLRCDPISGHDNLYWYRRVMGKEIKFLLHFVKESKQDESGMPNNRFLAERTGGTYSTLKVQPAELEDSGVYFCASFPSGGTDTQYFGPGTRLTVL.

This clone was found once. V gene TRBV15 combines with J gene TRBJ2-7; no firm D call. V was pared by 3 bases and J by 1 base, with 4 bases between. Germline CDR1 LNHNV, CDR2 YYDKDF (reference sequence). The CDR3 runs 12 residues. CDR3 nucleotides: TGTGCCACCAGCAGTGAATCCTACGAGCAGTACTTC. Protein: CATSSESYEQYF.

V gene TRBV11-2 combines with J gene TRBJ2-3; the D call may be TRBD1 or TRBD2 (6 bases each). Germline V gene lookup returns CDR1 SGHAT and CDR2 FQNNGV. Deletions cut 5 bases from V and 6 bases from J, with 18 bases between. The CDR3 spans 15 residues. In DNA form, the CDR3 reads TGTGCCAGCAGCCCGGGGGCTAGGGACTCGGATACGCAGTATTTT. The encoded protein is CASSPGARDSDTQYF.

This clone occurred a few times. This rearrangement joins TRBV29-1 to TRBJ1-1, with no clear D. The ends were cut back, 3 bases at V and 2 bases at J, with 7 bases in the middle. CDR1 and CDR2 from the germline V gene are SQVTM and ANQGSEA. CDR3 length: 12 amino acids. CDR3 amino acids: CSVDQANTEAFF. CDR3 in DNA: TGCAGCGTTGACCAGGCTAACACTGAAGCTTTCTTT.